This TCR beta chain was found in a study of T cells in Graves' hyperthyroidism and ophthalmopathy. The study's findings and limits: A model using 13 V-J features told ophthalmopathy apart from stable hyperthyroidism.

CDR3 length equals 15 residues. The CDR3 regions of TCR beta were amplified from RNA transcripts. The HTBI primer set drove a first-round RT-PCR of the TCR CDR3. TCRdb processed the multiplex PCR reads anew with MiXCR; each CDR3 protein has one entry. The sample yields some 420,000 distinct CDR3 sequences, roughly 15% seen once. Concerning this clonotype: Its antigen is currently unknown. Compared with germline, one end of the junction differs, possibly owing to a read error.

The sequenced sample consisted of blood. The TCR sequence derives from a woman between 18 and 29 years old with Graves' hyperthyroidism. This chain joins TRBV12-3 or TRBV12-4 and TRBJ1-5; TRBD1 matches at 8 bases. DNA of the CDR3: TGTGCCAGCAGTTTCGAGGACAGGGCTAGTCAGTCCCAGCATTTT. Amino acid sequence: CASSFEDRASQSQHF.